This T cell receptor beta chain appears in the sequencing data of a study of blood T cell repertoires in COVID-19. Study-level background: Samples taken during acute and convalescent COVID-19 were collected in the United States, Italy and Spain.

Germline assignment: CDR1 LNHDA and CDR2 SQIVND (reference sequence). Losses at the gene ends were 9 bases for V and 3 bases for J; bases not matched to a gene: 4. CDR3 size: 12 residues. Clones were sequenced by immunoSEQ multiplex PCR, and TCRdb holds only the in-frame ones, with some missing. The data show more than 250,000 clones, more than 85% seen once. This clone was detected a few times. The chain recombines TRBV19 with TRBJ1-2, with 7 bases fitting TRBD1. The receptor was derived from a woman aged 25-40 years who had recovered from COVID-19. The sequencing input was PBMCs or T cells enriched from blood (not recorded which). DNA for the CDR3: TGTGCCAGCGCCGGGACAGACTATGGCTACACCTTC. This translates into CASAGTDYGYTF.